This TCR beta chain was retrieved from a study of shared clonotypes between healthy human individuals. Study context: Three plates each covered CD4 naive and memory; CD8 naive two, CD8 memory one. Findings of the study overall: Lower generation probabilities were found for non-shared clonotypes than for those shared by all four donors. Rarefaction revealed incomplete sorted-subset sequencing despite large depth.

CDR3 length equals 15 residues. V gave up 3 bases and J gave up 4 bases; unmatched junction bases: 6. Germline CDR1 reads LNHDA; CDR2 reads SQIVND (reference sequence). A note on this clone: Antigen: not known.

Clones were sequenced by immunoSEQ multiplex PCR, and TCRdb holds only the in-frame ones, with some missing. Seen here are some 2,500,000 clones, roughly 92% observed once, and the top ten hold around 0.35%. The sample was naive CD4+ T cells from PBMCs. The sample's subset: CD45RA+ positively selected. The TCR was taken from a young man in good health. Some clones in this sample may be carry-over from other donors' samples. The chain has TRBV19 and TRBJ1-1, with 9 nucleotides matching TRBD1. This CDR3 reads CASSMGQGFGTEAFF. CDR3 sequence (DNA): TGTGCCAGTAGTATGGGACAGGGCTTCGGCACTGAAGCTTTCTTT.